This T cell receptor beta chain was identified in a study of a mutant IDH1 vaccine in newly diagnosed glioma. Study details: The initiation of vaccination occurred 4-6 weeks after radiotherapy alone, or with temozolomide cycles.

Only in-frame clones appear in the TCRdb table, and some are missing; sequencing was by immunoSEQ multiplex PCR. The sample consists of some 20,000 clones, about four fifths of them appearing once. Comments on this clone: Its antigen is not identified.

The CDR3 extends over 17 amino acids. Germline V gene lookup returns CDR1 LNHNV and CDR2 YYDKDF (reference sequence). V was clipped by 0 bases and J by 5 bases; unmatched bases: 8. Sample time point: week 47, end of study. The investigators gave 300 ug of mutant IDH1 20-mer peptide in each vaccine dose, together with topical imiquimod. This TCR was sampled from a man in his forties or fifties with glioma. The chain has TRBV15 and TRBJ2-3, with TRBD2 matching 10 bases. The specimen comprised PBMCs, sampled from a glioma patient whose treatment included an IDH1 peptide vaccine. The CDR3 is CATSRDRSSGSKDTQYF. The CDR3 bases are TGTGCCACCAGCAGAGATCGGTCTAGCGGGAGTAAAGATACGCAGTATTTT.